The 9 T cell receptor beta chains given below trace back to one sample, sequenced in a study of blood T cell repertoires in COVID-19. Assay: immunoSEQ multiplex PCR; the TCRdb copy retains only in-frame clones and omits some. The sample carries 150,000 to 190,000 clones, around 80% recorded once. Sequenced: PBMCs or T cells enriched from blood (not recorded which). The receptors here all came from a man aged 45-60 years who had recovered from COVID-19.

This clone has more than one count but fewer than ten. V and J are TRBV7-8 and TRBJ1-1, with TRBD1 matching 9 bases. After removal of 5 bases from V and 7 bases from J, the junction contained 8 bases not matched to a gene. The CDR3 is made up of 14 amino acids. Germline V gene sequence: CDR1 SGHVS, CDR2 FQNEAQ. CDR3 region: CASSPGTGTVEAFF. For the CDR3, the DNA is TGTGCCAGCAGCCCCGGGACAGGGACCGTTGAAGCTTTCTTT.

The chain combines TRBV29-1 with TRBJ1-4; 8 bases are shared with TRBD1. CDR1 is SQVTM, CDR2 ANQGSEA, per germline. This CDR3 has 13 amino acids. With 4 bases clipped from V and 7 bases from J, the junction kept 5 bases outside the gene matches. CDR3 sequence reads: CSVGTGTSEKLFF. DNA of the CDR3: TGCAGCGTTGGGACAGGGACGAGTGAAAAACTGTTTTTT.

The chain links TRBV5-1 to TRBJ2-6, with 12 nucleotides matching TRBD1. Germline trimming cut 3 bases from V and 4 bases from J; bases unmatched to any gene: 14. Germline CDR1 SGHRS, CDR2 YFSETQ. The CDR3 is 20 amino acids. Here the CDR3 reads CASSSLGPGQGASGANVLTF. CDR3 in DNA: TGCGCCAGCAGCTCGCTCGGACCGGGACAGGGGGCGTCAGGGGCCAACGTCCTGACTTTC. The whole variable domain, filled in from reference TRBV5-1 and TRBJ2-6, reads KAGVTQTPRYLIKTRGQQVTLSCSPISGHRSVSWYQQTPGQGLQFLFEYFSETQRNKGNFPGRFSGRQFSNSRSEMNVSTLELGDSALYLCASSSLGPGQGASGANVLTFGAGSRLTVL.

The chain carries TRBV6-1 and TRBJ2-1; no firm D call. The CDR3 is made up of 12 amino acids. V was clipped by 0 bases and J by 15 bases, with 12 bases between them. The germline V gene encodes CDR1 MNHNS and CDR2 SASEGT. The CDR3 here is CASSEAVYSLFF. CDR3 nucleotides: TGTGCCAGCAGTGAAGCCGTATACAGCCTGTTCTTC.

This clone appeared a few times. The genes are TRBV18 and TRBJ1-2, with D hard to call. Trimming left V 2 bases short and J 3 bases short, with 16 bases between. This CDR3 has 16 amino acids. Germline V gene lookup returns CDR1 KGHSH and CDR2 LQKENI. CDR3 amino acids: CASSPAGPPWDYGYTF. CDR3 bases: TGTGCCAGCTCACCAGCAGGCCCCCCCTGGGACTATGGCTACACCTTC.

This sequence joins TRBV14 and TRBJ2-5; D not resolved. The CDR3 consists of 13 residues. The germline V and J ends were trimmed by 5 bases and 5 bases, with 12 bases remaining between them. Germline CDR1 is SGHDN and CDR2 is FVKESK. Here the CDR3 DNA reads TGTGCCAGCAGCGGTGGCCCGGGTGAGACCCAGTACTTC. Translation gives CASSGGPGETQYF.

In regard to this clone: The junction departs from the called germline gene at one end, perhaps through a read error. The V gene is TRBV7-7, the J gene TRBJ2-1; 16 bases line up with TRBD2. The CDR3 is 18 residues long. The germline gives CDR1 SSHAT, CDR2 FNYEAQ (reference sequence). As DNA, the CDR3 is TGTGCTAGCAGCTTAGGGACTAGCGGGGGGGGTTCCTACAATGAGCAGTTCTTC. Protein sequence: CASSLGTSGGGSYNEQFF.

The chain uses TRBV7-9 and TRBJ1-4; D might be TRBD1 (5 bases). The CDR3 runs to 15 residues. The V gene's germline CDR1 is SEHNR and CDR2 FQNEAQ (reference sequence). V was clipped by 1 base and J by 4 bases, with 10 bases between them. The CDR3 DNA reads TGTGCCAGCAGCTTAGGACAGAGCCTTAATGAAAAACTGTTTTTT. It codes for CASSLGQSLNEKLFF.

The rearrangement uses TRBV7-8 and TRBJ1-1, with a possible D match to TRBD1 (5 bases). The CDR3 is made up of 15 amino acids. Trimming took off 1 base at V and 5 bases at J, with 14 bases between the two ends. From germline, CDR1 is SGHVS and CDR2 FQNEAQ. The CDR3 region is CASSLGGRGVTEAFF. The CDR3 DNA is TGTGCCAGCAGCTTAGGGGGTAGGGGTGTTACTGAAGCTTTCTTT. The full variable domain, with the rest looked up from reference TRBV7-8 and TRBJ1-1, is GAGVSQSPRYKVAKRGQDVALRCDPISGHVSLFWYQQALGQGPEFLTYFQNEAQLDKSGLPSDRFFAERPEGSVSTLKIQRTQQEDSAVYLCASSLGGRGVTEAFFGQGTRLTVV.